One and the same sample provided the 26 T cell receptor beta chains below, sequenced in a study of cytomegalovirus exposure and HLA in healthy donors. The PCR had 60 Vbeta and 13 Jbeta primers. TCRdb's copy holds only in-frame clones and misses some; the assay was immunoSEQ multiplex PCR. The sample lists 85,000 to 130,000 clones, roughly 83% occurring once. The sequencing sample was made of PBMCs. The source is a female donor in good health and CMV-seropositive.

The V and J genes are TRBV30 and TRBJ2-1; maybe TRBD1 (6 bases). CDR3 length: 13 amino acids. V lost 3 bases and J lost 6, with 12 bases in between. The V gene's germline CDR1 is GTSNPN and CDR2 SVGIG (reference sequence). Written as DNA, the CDR3 is TGTGCCTGGAGCGGACAGCTGCTCAATGAGCAGTTCTTC. As protein: CAWSGQLLNEQFF.

Remarks on this clone: No DNA is shown, since the ends of the CDR3 on it are uncertain; the CDR3 is the one TCRdb lists. The V gene is TRBV5-1, the J gene TRBJ1-1; TRBD1 is taken as the D call from the table, unchecked against the DNA. The CDR3 numbers 15 amino acids, ends counted. CDR1 SGHRS and CDR2 YFSETQ come from the germline V gene. The CDR3 here is CASSLVGQGNTEASF.

This sequence joins TRBV7-2 and TRBJ1-5, with TRBD1 matching 8 bases. Germline V gene sequence: CDR1 SGHTA, CDR2 FQGNSA. V shed 5 bases, J shed 3 bases, and the junction held 6 bases outside the gene matches. The CDR3 is made up of 15 amino acids. The CDR3 coding sequence is TGTGCCAGCAGCGTCACGGGACAGGTCAATCAGCCCCAGCATTTT. Encoded protein: CASSVTGQVNQPQHF. Full variable domain (outside the CDR3, taken from reference TRBV7-2 and TRBJ1-5): GAGVSQSPSNKVTEKGKDVELRCDPISGHTALYWYRQSLGQGLEFLIYFQGNSAPDKSGLPSDRFSAERTGGSVSTLTIQRTQQEDSAVYLCASSVTGQVNQPQHFGDGTRLSIL.

The V call is TRBV2, the J call TRBJ1-4, with D tentatively TRBD1 (5 bases). This CDR3 has 14 amino acids. Trimming removed 6 bases from V and 8 bases from J, with 16 bases in between. Germline V gene sequence: CDR1 SNHLY, CDR2 FYNNEI. The CDR3, as DNA: TGTGCCAGCAGCGACGGGGGTATCGTAGAAAAACTGTTTTTT. Protein: CASSDGGIVEKLFF.

V usage is TRBV5-1 and J usage is TRBJ1-1; 8 bases match TRBD1. This CDR3 comprises 16 residues. Germline loops: CDR1 SGHRS, CDR2 YFSETQ. V was clipped by 3 bases and J by 4 bases; unmatched bases: 11. The CDR3 bases are TGCGCCAGCAGCTCACTAATGACAGGGGAGGTCACTGAAGCTTTCTTT. This gives the protein CASSSLMTGEVTEAFF.

This sequence joins TRBV29-1 and TRBJ2-1; the D gene is possibly TRBD1 (5 bases). The ends were cut back, 0 bases at V and 6 bases at J, with 12 bases in the middle. Per the germline V gene, CDR1 is SQVTM and CDR2 is ANQGSEA. The CDR3 totals 14 residues. CDR3 sequence (DNA): TGCAGCGTTGAAGAGTTCACAGGTACCAATGAGCAGTTCTTC. It is translated as CSVEEFTGTNEQFF.

This chain links TRBV2 with TRBJ2-7; the match to TRBD2 covers 9 bases. Germline CDR1 reads SNHLY; CDR2 reads FYNNEI. The CDR3 spans 15 residues. V gave up 5 bases and J gave up 0 bases; unmatched junction bases: 5. The CDR3 is CASSQTSGFSYEQYF. The CDR3 DNA reads as TGTGCCAGCAGTCAGACTAGCGGTTTCTCCTACGAGCAGTACTTC.

The chain links TRBV5-1 to TRBJ2-2; 10 nucleotides line up with TRBD2. With 4 bases clipped from V and 4 bases from J, the junction kept 4 bases outside the gene matches. Germline V lookup: CDR1 SGHRS, CDR2 YFSETQ. This CDR3 is 15 amino acids long. The CDR3 reads CASSPSGGATGELFF. CDR3 nucleotides: TGCGCCAGCAGCCCCAGCGGGGGGGCCACCGGGGAGCTGTTTTTT. The full variable domain, its missing parts supplied by reference TRBV5-1 and TRBJ2-2, is KAGVTQTPRYLIKTRGQQVTLSCSPISGHRSVSWYQQTPGQGLQFLFEYFSETQRNKGNFPGRFSGRQFSNSRSEMNVSTLELGDSALYLCASSPSGGATGELFFGEGSRLTVL.

V gene TRBV19 combines with J gene TRBJ1-1; possibly TRBD1 for D (6 bases). CDR3 size: 13 residues. CDR1 LNHDA and CDR2 SQIVND come from the germline V gene (reference sequence). V lost 4 bases and J lost 1, with 7 bases in between. CDR3 loop: CASSNRANTEAFF. In nucleotides, the CDR3 is TGTGCCAGTAGTAACAGGGCGAACACTGAAGCTTTCTTT. Complete variable domain (other parts from reference TRBV19 and TRBJ1-1): DGGITQSPKYLFRKEGQNVTLSCEQNLNHDAMYWYRQDPGQGLRLIYYSQIVNDFQKGDIAEGYSVSREKKESFPLTVTSAQKNPTAFYLCASSNRANTEAFFGQGTRLTVV.

This clone was observed a single time. The J gene is TRBJ2-5, the V gene TRBV5-1; TRBD2 matches at 8 bases. Germline V gives CDR1 SGHRS, CDR2 YFSETQ. This CDR3 contains 14 residues. The J segment lost 10 bases and the V segment lost 0 bases, leaving 8 bases of the junction unmatched. As DNA, the CDR3 is TGCGCCAGCAGCTTGGCCGCTAGCGGGTTCCTCCAGTACTTC. Translation: CASSLAASGFLQYF. Variable domain in full (rest from reference TRBV5-1 and TRBJ2-5): KAGVTQTPRYLIKTRGQQVTLSCSPISGHRSVSWYQQTPGQGLQFLFEYFSETQRNKGNFPGRFSGRQFSNSRSEMNVSTLELGDSALYLCASSLAASGFLQYFGPGTRLLVL.

The chain has TRBV25-1 and TRBJ2-1; D gene unclear. The CDR3 extends over 14 amino acids. V was trimmed by 3 bases and J by 6 bases, leaving 12 bases between them. CDR1 is MGHDK and CDR2 is SYGVNS in the germline V gene. The chain's CDR3 is CASSDLSVPNEQFF. The DNA of the CDR3 is TGTGCCAGCAGTGACCTATCGGTCCCCAATGAGCAGTTCTTC.

The chain joins TRBV2 to TRBJ1-1; D possibly corresponds to TRBD1 (5 bases). This CDR3 is built from 14 residues. Germline V gene lookup returns CDR1 SNHLY and CDR2 FYNNEI. V lost 3 bases, J lost 3 bases, and 11 bases lay in between. The DNA for the CDR3 is TGTGCCAGCAGTGAGTGGGCGGGGGACACTGAAGCTTTCTTT. This gives the protein CASSEWAGDTEAFF.

In its sample, this clone was seen once. This chain joins TRBV19 and TRBJ2-5, with 14 bases matching TRBD2. CDR3 length: 18 residues. The J segment lost 0 bases and the V segment lost 4 bases, leaving 7 bases of the junction unmatched. Germline lookup yields CDR1 LNHDA and CDR2 SQIVND (reference sequence). In nucleotides, the CDR3 is TGTGCCAGTAGTACCCGGACTAGCGGGAGGCTGTACCAAGAGACCCAGTACTTC. This encodes CASSTRTSGRLYQETQYF.

The V call is TRBV5-1, the J call TRBJ2-5; 15 nucleotides agree with TRBD2. Unmatched junction bases numbered 3, after V lost 4 bases and J lost 5 bases. The CDR3 loop spans 15 amino acids. CDR1 is SGHRS, CDR2 YFSETQ, per germline. CDR3 DNA: TGCGCCAGCAGCAGGACTAGCGGGGGGGCTGAGACCCAGTACTTC. This translates into CASSRTSGGAETQYF.

This rearrangement joins TRBV6-5 to TRBJ2-7; TRBD2 aligns across 7 bases. Per germline, CDR1 MNHEY and CDR2 SVGAGI. The CDR3 has 15 residues. Trimming removed 5 bases from V and 7 bases from J; junction bases left unmatched: 14. This chain's CDR3 is CASSISAGPLGEQYF. The CDR3, as DNA: TGTGCCAGCAGTATTTCAGCGGGGCCCTTAGGGGAGCAGTACTTC.

The chain is built from TRBV5-5 and TRBJ1-1; TRBD1 agrees at 9 bases. Germline V gene data show CDR1 as SGHKS and CDR2 as YYEKEE (reference sequence). The CDR3 consists of 15 residues. J lost 6 bases, V lost 0 bases, and 6 bases had no gene match. CDR3 protein: CASSLAWTGASEAFF. CDR3 nucleotides: TGTGCCAGCAGCTTGGCCTGGACAGGGGCGTCTGAAGCTTTCTTT.

The CDR3 DNA reads as TGTGCCTGGAGTGTAGGGACAGGGGCAGATACGCAGTATTTT. Translation: CAWSVGTGADTQYF. This sequence joins TRBV30 and TRBJ2-3; 10 bases agree with TRBD1. The germline V gene encodes CDR1 GTSNPN and CDR2 SVGIG (reference sequence). The J segment lost 4 bases and the V segment lost 0 bases, leaving 1 base of the junction unmatched. The CDR3 is made up of 14 amino acids.

The J gene is TRBJ2-1, the V gene TRBV2; 9 positions agree with TRBD2. The length of the CDR3 is 14 residues. Trimming removed 5 bases from V and 10 bases from J; junction bases left unmatched: 9. Per the germline V gene, CDR1 is SNHLY and CDR2 is FYNNEI. The CDR3 sequence is CASSQVAGVFEQFF. Written as DNA, the CDR3 is TGTGCCAGCAGTCAGGTAGCGGGAGTTTTCGAGCAGTTCTTC.

V and J are TRBV6-5 and TRBJ2-1; 10 nucleotides line up with TRBD2. The CDR3 is 15 amino acids. Germline loops: CDR1 MNHEY, CDR2 SVGAGI. Trimming at V came to 5 bases and at J to 3 bases, leaving 4 bases not matched to a gene. The CDR3 bases are TGTGCCAGCAGTCCCACTAGCGGGAACTACAATGAGCAGTTCTTC. Protein sequence: CASSPTSGNYNEQFF.

Turning to this clone: The sample contains more than one DNA sequence encoding this CDR3. J is TRBJ1-1 and V is TRBV18, with 7 bases lining up with TRBD1. The CDR3 totals 14 residues. Germline loops: CDR1 KGHSH, CDR2 LQKENI. V dropped 3 bases and J dropped 5; count of bases not matched to a gene: 6. Here the CDR3 DNA reads TGTGCCAGCTCACCGACAGGGCTCGGGACTGAAGCTTTCTTT. Translating it yields CASSPTGLGTEAFF. The full variable domain, in which reference TRBV18 and TRBJ1-1 provide the parts outside the CDR3, is NAGVMQNPRHLVRRRGQEARLRCSPMKGHSHVYWYRQLPEEGLKFMVYLQKENIIDESGMPKERFSAEFPKEGPSILRIQQVVRGDSAAYFCASSPTGLGTEAFFGQGTRLTVV.

A single count supports this clone. The chain combines TRBV10-2 with TRBJ1-3; 8 bases align to TRBD1. This CDR3 has 14 amino acids. Trimming at V came to 7 bases and at J to 3 bases, leaving 5 bases not matched to a gene. CDR1 and CDR2 from the germline V gene are WSHSY and SAAADI. This CDR3 reads CASNPGGLGNTIYF. In DNA form, the CDR3 reads TGCGCCAGCAACCCAGGGGGCCTTGGAAACACCATATATTTT.

The chain joins TRBV27 to TRBJ2-1; D possibly corresponds to TRBD2 (6 bases). Trimming removed 6 bases from V and 4 bases from J, with 19 bases in between. The CDR3 contains 16 residues. Germline values: CDR1 MNHEY, CDR2 SMNVEV (reference sequence). CDR3 residues: CASSWGEAPAYNEQFF. CDR3 DNA: TGTGCCAGCAGCTGGGGGGAGGCGCCGGCTTACAATGAGCAGTTCTTC.

This chain uses TRBV4-1 with TRBJ2-5; D gene unclear. The CDR3 covers 14 residues. Trimming removed 1 base from V and 4 bases from J, with 10 bases in between. CDR1 and CDR2 (germline): MGHRA, YSYEKL. DNA of the CDR3: TGCGCCAGCAGCCAAGTGCCGGTTCCAGAGACCCAGTACTTC. As protein: CASSQVPVPETQYF.

The chain combines TRBV30 with TRBJ2-5; 7 nucleotides line up with TRBD1. CDR1 GTSNPN and CDR2 SVGIG come from the germline V gene (reference sequence). The CDR3 has 17 residues. Trimming took 2 bases from V and 1 from J; bases not matched to a gene: 13. CDR3 sequence: CAWSRTAGGFFQETQYF. The CDR3 DNA follows: TGTGCCTGGAGTCGGACGGCAGGGGGTTTTTTCCAAGAGACCCAGTACTTC. The full variable domain, completed using reference TRBV30 and TRBJ2-5, is SQTIHQWPATLVQPVGSPLSLECTVEGTSNPNLYWYRQAAGRGLQLLFYSVGIGQISSEVPQNLSASRPQDRQFILSSKKLLLSDSGFYLCAWSRTAGGFFQETQYFGPGTRLLVL.

The chain employs TRBV6-6 and TRBJ1-1; the D is unclear. V was pared by 0 bases and J by 0 bases, with 8 bases between. This CDR3 has 15 residues. Germline values: CDR1 MNHNY, CDR2 SVGAGI (reference sequence). DNA of the CDR3: TGTGCCAGCAGTTACTCGAAACATATGAACACTGAAGCTTTCTTT. Its translation is CASSYSKHMNTEAFF.

This sequence joins TRBV2 and TRBJ2-2, with D possibly being TRBD2 (5 bases). CDR1 SNHLY and CDR2 FYNNEI come from the germline V gene. CDR3 length: 13 residues. Trimming pared 5 bases from V and 7 bases from J, leaving 11 bases between. The CDR3 is CASSYPSSGELFF. CDR3 nucleotides: TGTGCCAGCAGTTACCCTAGCAGCGGGGAGCTGTTTTTT.